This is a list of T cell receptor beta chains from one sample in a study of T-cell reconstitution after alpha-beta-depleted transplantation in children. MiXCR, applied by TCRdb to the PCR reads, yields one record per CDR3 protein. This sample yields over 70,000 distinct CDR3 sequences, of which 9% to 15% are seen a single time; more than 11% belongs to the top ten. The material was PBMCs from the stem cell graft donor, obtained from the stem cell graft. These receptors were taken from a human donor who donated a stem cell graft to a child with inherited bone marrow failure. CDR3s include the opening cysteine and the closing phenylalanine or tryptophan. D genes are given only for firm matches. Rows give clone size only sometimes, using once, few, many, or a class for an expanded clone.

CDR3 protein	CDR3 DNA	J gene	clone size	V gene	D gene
CASSNAGTGVSETQYF	TGTGCCAGCAGCAATGCCGGGACAGGGGTCTCGGAGACCCAGTACTTC	TRBJ2-5	few	TRBV11-3	TRBD1
CAISDTQTATDTQYF	TGTGCCATCAGTGACACCCAAACTGCCACAGATACGCAGTATTTT	TRBJ2-3	.	TRBV10-3	.
CASSLAGQGSDTQYF	TGTGCCAGCAGCTTGGCGGGACAGGGGTCAGATACGCAGTATTTT	TRBJ2-3	.	TRBV5-4	TRBD1
CASRDLFGNQPQHF	TGTGCCAGCAGGGACCTATTCGGCAATCAGCCCCAGCATTTT	TRBJ1-5	many	TRBV28	.
CASSQGGSTPEAFF	TGCGCCAGCAGCCAAGGGGGGTCGACCCCTGAAGCTTTCTTT	TRBJ1-1	many	TRBV4-3	.
CASSTPGQGALGEFF	TGCGCCAGCAGCACGCCGGGACAGGGGGCATTGGGGGAGTTCTTC	TRBJ2-1	many	TRBV5-1	TRBD1
CASSQDGRPGQSYEQYF	TGCGCCAGCAGCCAAGACGGTCGACCGGGCCAGTCCTACGAGCAGTACTTC	TRBJ2-7	many	TRBV4-3	.
CASSLDEADYGYTF	TGTGCCAGCAGCTTAGATGAGGCAGACTATGGCTACACCTTC	TRBJ1-2	many	TRBV7-8	.
CASSSPLAGARGEQYF	TGTGCCAGCAGCTCACCGCTAGCGGGAGCCCGCGGCGAGCAGTACTTC	TRBJ2-7	many	TRBV7-9	TRBD2
CASSSGGSYEQYF	TGTGCCAGCAGTTCTGGGGGGAGCTACGAGCAGTACTTC	TRBJ2-7	many	TRBV12-3/TRBV12-4	.
CASSQEQGWTEAFF	TGCGCCAGCAGCCAAGAACAGGGATGGACTGAAGCTTTCTTT	TRBJ1-1	many	TRBV4-3	.
CASSLAGGRAYEQYF	TGTGCCAGCAGCTTAGCGGGAGGAAGGGCCTACGAGCAGTACTTC	TRBJ2-7	many	TRBV7-6	.
CASSPDPGTGVAGANVLTF	TGTGCCAGCAGCCCCGACCCCGGGACAGGGGTAGCTGGGGCCAACGTCCTGACTTTC	TRBJ2-6	many	TRBV7-9	TRBD1
CASSPFGRENTEAFF	TGTGCCAGCAGCCCGTTTGGACGGGAGAACACTGAAGCTTTCTTT	TRBJ1-1	.	TRBV5-8	.
CSASWPRNSDEQFF	TGCAGTGCTAGTTGGCCCCGCAACAGTGATGAGCAGTTCTTC	TRBJ2-1	few	TRBV20-1	.
CASSQDTRTFTF	TGTGCCAGCAGCCAAGATACCAGGACTTTCACCTTC	TRBJ1-2	many	TRBV3-1	.
CASRDPLRTEAFF	TGTGCCAGCAGGGATCCATTAAGGACTGAAGCTTTCTTT	TRBJ1-1	many	TRBV6-2/TRBV6-3	.
CASRPIEREGLETQYF	TGTGCCAGCAGGCCTATCGAGCGGGAGGGCTTAGAGACCCAGTACTTC	TRBJ2-5	few	TRBV7-2	TRBD2
CASSPGGRAEQYF	TGTGCCAGCAGTCCCGGCGGCAGGGCAGAGCAGTACTTC	TRBJ2-7	many	TRBV27	.
CASSRWTSGGDTQYF	TGTGCCAGCAGCCGTTGGACTAGCGGGGGAGATACGCAGTATTTT	TRBJ2-3	many	TRBV11-2	TRBD2
CSALVFAGTYNSYNEQFF	TGCAGTGCCCTCGTATTCGCGGGCACTTACAACTCCTACAATGAGCAGTTCTTC	TRBJ2-1	many	TRBV20-1	.
CASSPSGGDTNYGYTF	TGTGCCAGCAGTCCGTCCGGGGGCGACACTAACTATGGCTACACCTTC	TRBJ1-2	many	TRBV27	.
CASSLGGLAGEGETQYF	TGTGCCAGCAGCTTGGGGGGACTAGCGGGGGAGGGGGAGACCCAGTACTTC	TRBJ2-5	once	TRBV11-2	TRBD2
CASSTLGHEQYF	TGTGCCAGCAGTACACTGGGCCACGAGCAGTACTTC	TRBJ2-7	many	TRBV6-5	.
CASTRGNEKLFF	TGTGCCAGCACCAGGGGAAACGAAAAACTGTTTTTT	TRBJ1-4	many	TRBV6-1	.
CASTWDREDEQFF	TGTGCCAGTACGTGGGACAGGGAGGATGAGCAGTTCTTC	TRBJ2-1	many	TRBV19	TRBD1
CAISESPGAQPQHF	TGTGCCATCAGTGAGTCCCCCGGGGCCCAGCCCCAGCATTTT	TRBJ1-5	.	TRBV10-3	.
CASSYDRGTEAFF	TGTGCCAGCAGTTACGACAGGGGCACTGAAGCTTTCTTT	TRBJ1-1	many	TRBV27	TRBD1
CASSPGGRLYGYTF	TGTGCCAGCAGCCCCGGGGGACGGCTCTATGGCTACACCTTC	TRBJ1-2	many	TRBV11-2	.
CASSIVVATDTQYF	TGTGCCAGTAGTATTGTCGTGGCCACAGATACGCAGTATTTT	TRBJ2-3	.	TRBV19	.
CASSRPGTQAYEQYF	TGTGCCAGCAGCAGACCCGGGACTCAAGCCTACGAGCAGTACTTC	TRBJ2-7	many	TRBV3-1	.